The 7 T cell receptor beta chains below come from one sample, sequenced in a study of cytomegalovirus exposure and HLA in healthy donors. With 60 Vbeta and 13 Jbeta primers, the PCR was carried out. Data came from immunoSEQ multiplex PCR; TCRdb stores just in-frame clones and leaves some out. The sample has a few hundred thousand clones, 75% to 85% seen once. The specimen was PBMCs. These receptors were collected from a girl aged 2-10 years in good health and CMV-seronegative.

The chain links TRBV29-1 to TRBJ1-2; possibly TRBD1 for D (5 bases). V shed 6 bases and J shed 4 bases, with 15 bases lying between them. CDR1 is SQVTM and CDR2 is ANQGSEA in the germline V gene. The CDR3 has 13 residues. The CDR3 DNA sequence: TGCAGCGTCGACGCAGGGTTGGGCTATGGCTACACCTTC. Amino acids: CSVDAGLGYGYTF.

This clone was recorded a few times. V is TRBV25-1 and J is TRBJ1-4; tentatively, D is TRBD1 (6 bases). The V gene lost 5 bases and the J gene lost 7 bases, with 11 bases spanning the gap. The germline CDR1 and CDR2 sequences are MGHDK and SYGVNS. The CDR3 runs to 13 residues. This CDR3 reads CASSRGGAEKLFF. The DNA for the CDR3 is TGTGCCAGCAGTCGGGGGGGGGCTGAAAAACTGTTTTTT.

This clone was found once. As DNA, the CDR3 is TGCGCCAGCAGCTTGAGGACCGGGACAGGGCCCTACGAGCAGTACTTC. Translating gives CASSLRTGTGPYEQYF. The gene calls are TRBV5-1 and TRBJ2-7, with 9 bases lining up with TRBD1. Germline CDR1 is SGHRS and CDR2 is YFSETQ. V trimming: 1 base; J trimming: 2 bases; junction bases outside the gene matches: 7. This CDR3 has 16 residues.

The chain uses TRBV5-4 and TRBJ2-3, with 10 bases identical to TRBD2. The CDR3 spans 16 residues. Germline V gives CDR1 SGHNT, CDR2 YYREEE (reference sequence). Trimming removed 1 base from V and 3 bases from J; junction bases left unmatched: 5. CDR3 amino acids: CASSLRAGGPTDTQYF. CDR3 bases: TGTGCCAGCAGCTTGAGAGCGGGAGGGCCTACAGATACGCAGTATTTT.

The chain links TRBV7-9 to TRBJ1-1; D not certain. The CDR3 extends over 14 amino acids. V lost 3 bases and J lost 5, with 13 bases in between. Germline V gives CDR1 SEHNR, CDR2 FQNEAQ (reference sequence). The CDR3 reads CASSLFWGGTEAFF. DNA of the CDR3: TGTGCCAGCAGCTTGTTTTGGGGAGGGACTGAAGCTTTCTTT.

The chain employs TRBV5-1 and TRBJ1-2, with 7 bases that match TRBD1. Per germline, CDR1 SGHRS and CDR2 YFSETQ. The CDR3 is 14 residues long. V trimming: 5 bases; J trimming: 2 bases; junction bases outside the gene matches: 6. CDR3 region: CASRPDRANYGYTF. In DNA, the CDR3 is TGCGCCAGCAGACCCGACAGGGCCAACTATGGCTACACCTTC.

V and J are TRBV29-1 and TRBJ2-1, with TRBD2 matching 7 bases. The J segment lost 15 bases and the V segment lost 3 bases, leaving 8 bases of the junction unmatched. CDR3 size: 11 residues. Germline CDR1 is SQVTM and CDR2 is ANQGSEA. CDR3 sequence (DNA): TGCAGCGTTGATGGGACTAAGTCGCGGTTCTTC. Encoded protein: CSVDGTKSRFF.